The clone carrying this TCR beta chain was detected many times. Its antigen is currently unknown. Lacking the conserved final phenylalanine or tryptophan, this CDR3 likely reflects a read error. This record comes from a study of Graves' ophthalmopathy and Graves' hyperthyroidism. Overall study results and limits: Sensitivity reached 85% to 90% and specificity roughly 82% for a 13-signature model separating ophthalmopathy from stable hyperthyroidism.

The CDR3 spans 15 residues. The V gene end was trimmed by 5 bases and the J gene end by 3 bases; junction bases not matched to a gene: 10. CDR1 and CDR2 from the germline V gene are MNHEY and SMNVEV (reference sequence). The authors amplified TCR beta CDR3 regions from RNA transcripts. An initial RT-PCR round employing HTBI primers preceded a second-round multiplex PCR. TCRdb re-called the multiplex PCR reads through MiXCR, storing one row per CDR3 protein. There are roughly 400,000 distinct CDR3 sequences in the sample; 15% to 20% occur only once, and approximately 1.4% lies in the top ten. Material for sequencing was peripheral blood. The chain uses TRBV27 and TRBJ2-7; 7 positions match TRBD1. The clonotype was recovered from a woman aged 18 to 35 with Graves' ophthalmopathy. The CDR3 DNA follows: TGTGCCAGCAGTGTCAACCCGGGACAGAGCTACGAGCAGTACCTC. This translates into CASSVNPGQSYEQYL.